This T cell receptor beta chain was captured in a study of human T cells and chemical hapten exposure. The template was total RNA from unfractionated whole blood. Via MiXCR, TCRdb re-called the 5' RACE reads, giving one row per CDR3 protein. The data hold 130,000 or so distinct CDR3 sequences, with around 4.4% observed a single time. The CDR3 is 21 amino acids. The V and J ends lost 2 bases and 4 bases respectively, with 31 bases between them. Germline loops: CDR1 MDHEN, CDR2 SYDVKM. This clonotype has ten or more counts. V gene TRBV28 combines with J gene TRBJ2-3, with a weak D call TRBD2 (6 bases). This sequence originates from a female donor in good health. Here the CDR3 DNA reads TGTGCCAGCAGTTTACGGCTGGGCGGGGAAGCTCTTTCCTTGGGGGCAGATACGCAGTATTTT. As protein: CASSLRLGGEALSLGADTQYF.